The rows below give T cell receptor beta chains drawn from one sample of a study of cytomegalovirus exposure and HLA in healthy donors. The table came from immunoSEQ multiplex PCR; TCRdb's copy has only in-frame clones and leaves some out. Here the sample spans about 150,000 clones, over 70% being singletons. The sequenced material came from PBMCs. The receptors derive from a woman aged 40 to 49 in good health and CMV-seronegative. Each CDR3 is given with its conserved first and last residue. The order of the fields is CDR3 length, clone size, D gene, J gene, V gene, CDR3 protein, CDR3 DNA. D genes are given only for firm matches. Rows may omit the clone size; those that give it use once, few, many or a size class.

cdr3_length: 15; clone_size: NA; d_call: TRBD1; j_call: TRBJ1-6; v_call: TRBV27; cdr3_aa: CASSFTGGYNSPLHF; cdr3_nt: TGTGCCAGCAGTTTTACAGGGGGTTACAATTCACCCCTCCACTTT
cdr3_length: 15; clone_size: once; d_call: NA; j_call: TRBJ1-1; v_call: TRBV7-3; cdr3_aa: CASSAFGGDLSEAFF; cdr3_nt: TGTGCCAGCAGCGCATTCGGGGGGGATTTGTCTGAAGCTTTCTTT
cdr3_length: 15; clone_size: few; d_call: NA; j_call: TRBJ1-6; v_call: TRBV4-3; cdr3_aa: CASSQGYRDNSPLHF; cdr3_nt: TGCGCCAGCAGCCAAGGTTACAGGGATAATTCACCCCTCCACTTT
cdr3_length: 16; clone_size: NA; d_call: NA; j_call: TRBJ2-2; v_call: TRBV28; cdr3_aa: CASSRSGGAYTGELFF; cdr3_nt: TGTGCCAGCAGCCGTAGTGGAGGGGCCTACACCGGGGAGCTGTTTTTT
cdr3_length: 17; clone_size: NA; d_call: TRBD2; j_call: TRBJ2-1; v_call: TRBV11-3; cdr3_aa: CASSLGATSGENNEQFF; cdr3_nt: TGTGCCAGCAGCTTAGGGGCGACTAGCGGGGAAAACAATGAGCAGTTCTTC
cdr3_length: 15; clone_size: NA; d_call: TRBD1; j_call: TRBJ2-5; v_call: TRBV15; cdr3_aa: CATSRPGTGSSSQYF; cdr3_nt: TGTGCCACCAGCAGACCCGGGACAGGGTCCTCTTCCCAGTACTTC
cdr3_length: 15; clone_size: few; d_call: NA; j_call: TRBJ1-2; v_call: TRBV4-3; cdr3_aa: CASSQRGTDFYGYTF; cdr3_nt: TGCGCCAGCAGCCAGCGGGGGACCGACTTCTATGGCTACACCTTC
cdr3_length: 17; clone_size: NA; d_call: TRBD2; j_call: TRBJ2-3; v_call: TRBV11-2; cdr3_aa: CASSPRATSVSTDTQYF; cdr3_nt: TGTGCCAGCAGCCCCCGGGCGACTAGCGTCAGCACAGATACGCAGTATTTT
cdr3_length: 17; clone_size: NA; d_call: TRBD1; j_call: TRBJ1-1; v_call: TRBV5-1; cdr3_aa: CASSEGGTGGLNTEAFF; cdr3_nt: TGCGCCAGCAGCGAGGGAGGGACAGGGGGCCTCAACACTGAAGCTTTCTTT
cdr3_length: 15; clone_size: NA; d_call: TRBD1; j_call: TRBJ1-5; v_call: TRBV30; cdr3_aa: CAWAPGGASNQPQHF; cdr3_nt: TGTGCCTGGGCGCCAGGGGGAGCGAGCAATCAGCCCCAGCATTTT
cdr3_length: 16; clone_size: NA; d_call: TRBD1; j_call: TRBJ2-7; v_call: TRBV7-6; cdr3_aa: CASSLEGARTPYEQYF; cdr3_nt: TGTGCCAGCAGCTTAGAGGGGGCGCGAACCCCCTACGAGCAGTACTTC